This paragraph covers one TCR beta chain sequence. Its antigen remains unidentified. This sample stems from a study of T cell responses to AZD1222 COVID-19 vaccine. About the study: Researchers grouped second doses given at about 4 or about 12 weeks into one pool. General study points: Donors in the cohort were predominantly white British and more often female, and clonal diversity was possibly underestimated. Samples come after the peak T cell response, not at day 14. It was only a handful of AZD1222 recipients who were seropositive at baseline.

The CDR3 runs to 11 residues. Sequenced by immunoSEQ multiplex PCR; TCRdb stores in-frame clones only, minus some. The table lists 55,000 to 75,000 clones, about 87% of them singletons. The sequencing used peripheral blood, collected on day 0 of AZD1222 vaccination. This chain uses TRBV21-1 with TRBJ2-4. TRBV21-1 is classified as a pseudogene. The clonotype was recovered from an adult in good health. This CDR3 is CANPNLDIQYF. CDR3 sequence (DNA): TGTGCCAACCCAAACCTGGACATTCAGTACTTC.